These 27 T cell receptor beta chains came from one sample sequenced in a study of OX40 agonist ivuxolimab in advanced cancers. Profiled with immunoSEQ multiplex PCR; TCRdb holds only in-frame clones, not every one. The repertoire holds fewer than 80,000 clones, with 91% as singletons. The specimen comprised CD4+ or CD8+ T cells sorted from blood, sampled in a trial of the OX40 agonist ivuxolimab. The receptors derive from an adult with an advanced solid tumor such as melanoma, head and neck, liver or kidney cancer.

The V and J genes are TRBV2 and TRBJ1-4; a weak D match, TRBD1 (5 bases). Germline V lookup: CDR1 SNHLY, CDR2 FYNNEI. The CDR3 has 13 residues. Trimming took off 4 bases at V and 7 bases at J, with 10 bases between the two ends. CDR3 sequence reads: CASSATGGEKLFF. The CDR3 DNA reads TGTGCCAGCAGTGCTACGGGGGGTGAAAAACTGTTTTTT.

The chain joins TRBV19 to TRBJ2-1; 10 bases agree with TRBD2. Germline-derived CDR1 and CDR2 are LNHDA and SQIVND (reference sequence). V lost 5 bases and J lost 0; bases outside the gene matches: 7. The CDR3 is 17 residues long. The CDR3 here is CASSARTSGLSYNEQFF. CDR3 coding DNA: TGTGCCAGTAGTGCCCGGACTAGCGGCCTCTCCTACAATGAGCAGTTCTTC.

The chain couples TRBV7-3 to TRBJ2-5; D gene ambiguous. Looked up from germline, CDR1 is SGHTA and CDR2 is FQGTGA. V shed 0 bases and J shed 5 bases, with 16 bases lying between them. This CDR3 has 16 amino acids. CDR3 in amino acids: CASSLTKVATGETQYF. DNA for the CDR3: TGTGCCAGCAGCTTAACTAAGGTAGCCACGGGCGAGACCCAGTACTTC.

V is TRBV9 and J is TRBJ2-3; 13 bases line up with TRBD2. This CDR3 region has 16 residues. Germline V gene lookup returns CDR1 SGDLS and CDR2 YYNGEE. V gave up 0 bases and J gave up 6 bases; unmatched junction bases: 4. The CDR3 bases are TGTGCCAGCAGCGTAGGGACTAGCGGGAGTCATGATACGCAGTATTTT. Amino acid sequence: CASSVGTSGSHDTQYF.

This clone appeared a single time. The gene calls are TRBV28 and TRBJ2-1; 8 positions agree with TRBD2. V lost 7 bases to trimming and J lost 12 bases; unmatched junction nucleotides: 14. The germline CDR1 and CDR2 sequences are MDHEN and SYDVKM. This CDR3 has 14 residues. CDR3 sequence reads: CASNSPGGAIGQFF. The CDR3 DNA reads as TGTGCCAGCAACTCCCCGGGAGGGGCGATCGGGCAGTTCTTC. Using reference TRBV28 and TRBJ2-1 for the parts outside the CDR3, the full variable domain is DVKVTQSSRYLVKRTGEKVFLECVQDMDHENMFWYRQDPGLGLRLIYFSYDVKMKEKGDIPEGYSVSREKKERFSLILESASTNQTSMYLCASNSPGGAIGQFFGPGTRLTVL.

The CDR3 bases are TGCGCCAGCAGTGAGAGCGCGGGACGGGGGGCAGATACGCAGTATTTT. The encoded protein is CASSESAGRGADTQYF. The J gene is TRBJ2-3, the V gene TRBV10-1; TRBD2 agrees at 7 bases. V was clipped by 2 bases and J by 4 bases; unmatched bases: 9. The CDR3 length is 16 residues. CDR1 and CDR2 from the germline V gene are WNHNN and SYGVQD (reference sequence).

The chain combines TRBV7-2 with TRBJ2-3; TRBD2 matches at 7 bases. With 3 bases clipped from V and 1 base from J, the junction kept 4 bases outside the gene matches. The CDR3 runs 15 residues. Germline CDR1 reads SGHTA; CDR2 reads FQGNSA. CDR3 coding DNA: TGTGCCAGCAGCTTGGGCGGGAGCGGCACAGATACGCAGTATTTT. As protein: CASSLGGSGTDTQYF.

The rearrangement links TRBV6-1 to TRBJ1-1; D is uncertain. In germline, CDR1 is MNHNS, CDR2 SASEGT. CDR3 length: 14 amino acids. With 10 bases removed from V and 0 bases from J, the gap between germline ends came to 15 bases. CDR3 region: CATFDGRMNTEAFF. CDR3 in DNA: TGTGCCACCTTCGACGGGAGAATGAACACTGAAGCTTTCTTT.

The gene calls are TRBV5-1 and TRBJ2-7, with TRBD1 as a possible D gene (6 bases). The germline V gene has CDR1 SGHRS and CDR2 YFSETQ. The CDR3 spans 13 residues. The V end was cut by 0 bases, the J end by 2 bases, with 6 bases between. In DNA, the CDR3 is TGCGCCAGCAGCTTGGACAGGGCCTACGAGCAGTACTTC. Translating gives CASSLDRAYEQYF.

The CDR3 loop is CASRRGEAEAFF. The CDR3 nucleotides are TGTGCCAGCAGACGAGGGGAAGCTGAAGCTTTCTTT. The V call is TRBV6-6, the J call TRBJ1-1, with a tentative D call TRBD1 (5 bases). Germline CDR1 MNHNY, CDR2 SVGAGI (reference sequence). The CDR3 loop spans 12 amino acids. V was pared by 6 bases and J by 6 bases, with 11 bases between.

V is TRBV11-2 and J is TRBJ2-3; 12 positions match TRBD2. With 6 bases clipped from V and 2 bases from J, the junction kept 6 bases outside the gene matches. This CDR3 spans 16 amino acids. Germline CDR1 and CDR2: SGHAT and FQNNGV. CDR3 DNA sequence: TGTGCCAGCAGATCGGGACTAGCGGGCCCCACAGATACGCAGTATTTT. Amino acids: CASRSGLAGPTDTQYF.

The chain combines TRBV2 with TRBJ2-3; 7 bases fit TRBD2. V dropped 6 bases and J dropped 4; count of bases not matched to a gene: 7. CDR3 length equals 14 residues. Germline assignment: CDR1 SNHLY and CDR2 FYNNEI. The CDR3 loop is CASSQRDGSDTQYF. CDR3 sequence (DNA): TGTGCCAGCAGCCAGCGGGACGGGTCAGATACGCAGTATTTT.

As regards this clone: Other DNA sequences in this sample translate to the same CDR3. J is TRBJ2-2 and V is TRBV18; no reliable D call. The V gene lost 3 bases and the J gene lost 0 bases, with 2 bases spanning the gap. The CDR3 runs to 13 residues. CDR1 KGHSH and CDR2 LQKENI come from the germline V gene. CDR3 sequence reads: CASSPPNTGELFF. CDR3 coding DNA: TGTGCCAGCTCACCCCCGAACACCGGGGAGCTGTTTTTT.

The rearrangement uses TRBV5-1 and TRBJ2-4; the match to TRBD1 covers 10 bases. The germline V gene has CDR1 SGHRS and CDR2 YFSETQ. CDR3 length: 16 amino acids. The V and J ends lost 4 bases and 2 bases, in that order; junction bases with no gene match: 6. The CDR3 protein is CASSGTGQGTKNIQYF. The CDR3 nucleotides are TGCGCCAGCAGCGGGACGGGACAGGGGACCAAAAACATTCAGTACTTC. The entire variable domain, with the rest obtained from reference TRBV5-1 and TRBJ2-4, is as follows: KAGVTQTPRYLIKTRGQQVTLSCSPISGHRSVSWYQQTPGQGLQFLFEYFSETQRNKGNFPGRFSGRQFSNSRSEMNVSTLELGDSALYLCASSGTGQGTKNIQYFGAGTRLSVL.

The CDR3 DNA sequence: TGTGCCAGCAGTTCCCAGAGGGGGACTGAAGCTTTCTTT. This encodes CASSSQRGTEAFF. This chain connects TRBV28 to TRBJ1-1; a weak D match, TRBD1 (6 bases). V was shortened by 4 bases and J by 5 bases, with 11 bases between the two germline ends. This CDR3 contains 13 residues. The germline gives CDR1 MDHEN, CDR2 SYDVKM.

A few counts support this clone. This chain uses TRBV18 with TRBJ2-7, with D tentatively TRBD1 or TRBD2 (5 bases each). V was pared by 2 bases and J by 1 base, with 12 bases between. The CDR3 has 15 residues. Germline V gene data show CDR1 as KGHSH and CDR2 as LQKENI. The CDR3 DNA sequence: TGTGCCAGCTCACCAAGGGACCGCTTATCCTACGAGCAGTACTTC. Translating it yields CASSPRDRLSYEQYF.

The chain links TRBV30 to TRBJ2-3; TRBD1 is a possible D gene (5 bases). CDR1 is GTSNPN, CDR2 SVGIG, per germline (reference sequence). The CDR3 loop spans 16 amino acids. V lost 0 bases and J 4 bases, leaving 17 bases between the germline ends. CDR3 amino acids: CAWSVRQRFQPDTQYF. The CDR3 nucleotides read TGTGCCTGGAGTGTCAGACAGCGCTTCCAACCAGATACGCAGTATTTT.

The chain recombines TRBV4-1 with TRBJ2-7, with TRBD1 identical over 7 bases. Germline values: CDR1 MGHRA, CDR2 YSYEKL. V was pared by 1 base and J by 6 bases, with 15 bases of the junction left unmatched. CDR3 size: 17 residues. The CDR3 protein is CASSQGGMTGPVTEQYF. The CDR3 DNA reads TGCGCCAGCAGCCAAGGGGGTATGACAGGGCCGGTCACCGAGCAGTACTTC.

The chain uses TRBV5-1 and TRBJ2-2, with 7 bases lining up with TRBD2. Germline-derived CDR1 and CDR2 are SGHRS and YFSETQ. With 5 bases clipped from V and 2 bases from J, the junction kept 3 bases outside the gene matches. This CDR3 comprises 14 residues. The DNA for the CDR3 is TGCGCCAGCAGGCGGGAGCCCAACACCGGGGAGCTGTTTTTT. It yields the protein CASRREPNTGELFF.

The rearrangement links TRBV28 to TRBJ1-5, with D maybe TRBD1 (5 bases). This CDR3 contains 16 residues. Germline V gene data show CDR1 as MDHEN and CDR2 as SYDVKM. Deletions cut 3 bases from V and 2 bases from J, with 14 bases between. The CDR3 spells CASSFLGLGGNQPQHF. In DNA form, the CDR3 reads TGTGCCAGCAGTTTTTTGGGGCTTGGGGGCAATCAGCCCCAGCATTTT.

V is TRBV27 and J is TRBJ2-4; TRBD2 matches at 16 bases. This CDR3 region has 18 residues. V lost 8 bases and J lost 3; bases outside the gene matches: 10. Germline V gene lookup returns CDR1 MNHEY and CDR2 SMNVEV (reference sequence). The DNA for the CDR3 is TGTGCCAGCTCCGGGACTAGCGGGAGGGCCCATGGCAAAAACATTCAGTACTTC. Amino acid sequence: CASSGTSGRAHGKNIQYF.

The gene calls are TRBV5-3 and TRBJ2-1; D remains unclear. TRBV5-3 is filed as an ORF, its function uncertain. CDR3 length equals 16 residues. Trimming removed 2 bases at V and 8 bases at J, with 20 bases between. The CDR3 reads CARSFLGLDLCDEQFF. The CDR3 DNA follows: TGTGCCAGAAGCTTTCTGGGCCTAGATCTCTGTGATGAGCAGTTCTTC.

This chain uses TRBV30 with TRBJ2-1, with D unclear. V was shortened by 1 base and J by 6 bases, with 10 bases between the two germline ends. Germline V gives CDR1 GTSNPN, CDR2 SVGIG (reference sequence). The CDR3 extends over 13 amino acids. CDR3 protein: CAWSGDPFNEQFF. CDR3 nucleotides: TGTGCCTGGAGTGGAGACCCATTCAATGAGCAGTTCTTC.

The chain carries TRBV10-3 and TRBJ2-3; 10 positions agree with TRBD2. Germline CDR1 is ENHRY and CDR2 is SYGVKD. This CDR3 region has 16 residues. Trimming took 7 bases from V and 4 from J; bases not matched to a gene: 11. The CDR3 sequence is CAIISIAGGGADTQYF. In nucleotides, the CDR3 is TGTGCCATCATCTCTATAGCGGGAGGTGGCGCAGATACGCAGTATTTT.

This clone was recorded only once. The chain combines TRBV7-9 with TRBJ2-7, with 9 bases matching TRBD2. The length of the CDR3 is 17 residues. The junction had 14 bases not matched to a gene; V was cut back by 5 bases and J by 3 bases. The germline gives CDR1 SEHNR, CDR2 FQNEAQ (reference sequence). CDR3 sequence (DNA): TGTGCCAGCAGCCTTAAGGGTAGCGGGAGAGTGGTCTACGAGCAGTACTTC. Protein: CASSLKGSGRVVYEQYF.

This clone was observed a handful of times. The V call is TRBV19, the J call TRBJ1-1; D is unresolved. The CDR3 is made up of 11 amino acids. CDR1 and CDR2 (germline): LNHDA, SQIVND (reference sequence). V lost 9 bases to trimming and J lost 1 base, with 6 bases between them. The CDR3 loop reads CASRKNTEAFF. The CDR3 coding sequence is TGTGCCAGCAGGAAGAACACTGAAGCTTTCTTT. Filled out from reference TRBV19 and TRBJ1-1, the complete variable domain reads DGGITQSPKYLFRKEGQNVTLSCEQNLNHDAMYWYRQDPGQGLRLIYYSQIVNDFQKGDIAEGYSVSREKKESFPLTVTSAQKNPTAFYLCASRKNTEAFFGQGTRLTVV.

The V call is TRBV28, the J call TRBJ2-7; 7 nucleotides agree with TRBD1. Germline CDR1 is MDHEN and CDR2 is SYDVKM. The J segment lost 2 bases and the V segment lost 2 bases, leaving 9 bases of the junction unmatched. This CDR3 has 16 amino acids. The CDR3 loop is CASSLAPTGPTYEQYF. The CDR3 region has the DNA TGTGCCAGCAGTTTAGCCCCGACAGGGCCTACCTACGAGCAGTACTTC.